This T cell receptor (beta chain) was captured in a study of blood T cell repertoires in COVID-19. Turning to the study itself: Collection of acute and convalescent COVID-19 samples took place in the United States, Italy and Spain.

This table comes from immunoSEQ multiplex PCR, and its TCRdb copy is limited to in-frame clones, with some not included. The sample includes about 110,000 clones, 82% of them seen just once. The CDR3 runs 16 residues. Germline V gene data show CDR1 as LGHDT and CDR2 as YNNKEL (reference sequence). V was trimmed by 1 base and J by 1 base, leaving 12 bases between them. Sequencing used peripheral blood. This sequence was found in a woman aged 55 to 70 with acute or convalescent COVID-19. This chain links TRBV3-1 (or the pseudogene TRBV3-2) with TRBJ2-3, with D perhaps TRBD1 (5 bases). The chain's CDR3 is CASSQAMDIRTDTQYF. Here the CDR3 DNA reads TGTGCCAGCAGCCAAGCCATGGACATACGCACAGATACGCAGTATTTT.